These 7 T cell receptor beta chains share one sample of origin, sequenced in a study of human T cells and chemical hapten exposure. TCRdb recomputed calls from the RACE reads with MiXCR, one row per CDR3 protein. The sample contains around 110,000 distinct CDR3 sequences, around 10% of which appear only once. Noted time point: patch test 1, 2 weeks after DPC sensitization. The treatment was: therapeutic diphenylcyclopropenone sensitization with weekly scalp DPC. Sample: whole blood, taken in connection with sensitization to the hapten diphenylcyclopropenone (DPC). Receptors were obtained from a woman between 45 and 65 years old with alopecia areata. Some clones in this sample may be carry-over from other donors' samples.

Here the CDR3 DNA reads TGCAGCGTTCAAAGGGACCTCTCCTACAATGAGCAGTTCTTC. Translated: CSVQRDLSYNEQFF. The rearrangement links TRBV29-1 to TRBJ2-1; the D call may be TRBD1 or TRBD2 (5 bases each). Germline assignment: CDR1 SQVTM and CDR2 ANQGSEA. This CDR3 is built from 14 residues. V lost 5 bases, J lost 0 bases, and 11 bases lay in between.

This clonotype was counted between two and nine times. This sequence joins TRBV6-6 and TRBJ2-2, with 8 bases identical to TRBD1. V was clipped by 4 bases and J by 5 bases; unmatched bases: 9. There are 16 residues in the CDR3. Germline assignment: CDR1 MNHNY and CDR2 SVGAGI (reference sequence). The chain's CDR3 is CASSSTQGARTGELFF. The CDR3, as DNA: TGTGCCAGCAGTTCGACCCAGGGGGCGAGAACCGGGGAGCTGTTTTTT.

This clonotype was counted once. The gene calls are TRBV3-1 and TRBJ1-2; possible D gene TRBD1, 6 bases. The germline V gene has CDR1 LGHDT and CDR2 YNNKEL (reference sequence). The CDR3 is 19 residues long. V lost 0 bases to trimming and J lost 4 bases, with 24 bases between them. The CDR3 coding sequence is TGTGCCAGCAGCCAAGAGGGGGGCATATCGGCCCGTTTGGGCTATGGCTACACCTTC. Its translation is CASSQEGGISARLGYGYTF.

A few counts support this clonotype. The gene calls are TRBV18 and TRBJ1-2, with TRBD1 identical over 8 bases. The CDR3 has 16 amino acids. V shed 4 bases and J 4 bases; nucleotides not matched to a gene: 11. CDR1 is KGHSH and CDR2 is LQKENI in the germline V gene. CDR3 nucleotides: TGTGCCAGCTCACTGCCTCAGGACGACAGGGGCTATGGCTACACCTTC. Translated: CASSLPQDDRGYGYTF.

This clonotype showed up many times. The chain uses TRBV6-2 or TRBV6-3 and TRBJ2-1, with TRBD2 matching 8 bases. J lost 3 bases, V lost 5 bases, and 6 bases had no gene match. CDR3 length: 15 amino acids. CDR1 MNHEY and CDR2 SVGEGT come from the germline V gene. This CDR3 is CASSLGGGFYNEQFF. CDR3 nucleotides: TGTGCCAGCAGTCTGGGCGGGGGGTTCTACAATGAGCAGTTCTTC.

This clonotype was counted at least ten times. This rearrangement joins TRBV11-1 to TRBJ2-1, with D perhaps TRBD2 (5 bases). CDR1 is SGHAT, CDR2 FQDESV, per germline (reference sequence). The CDR3 contains 12 residues. The V end was cut by 4 bases, the J end by 11 bases, with 12 bases between. For the CDR3, the DNA is TGTGCCAGCAGCTACCGGTCGGGAAAGCAGTTCTTC. Amino acid sequence: CASSYRSGKQFF.

The gene calls are TRBV11-2 and TRBJ2-7; D is possibly TRBD1 (6 bases). This CDR3 has 15 residues. Per the germline V gene, CDR1 is SGHAT and CDR2 is FQNNGV. V lost 5 bases to trimming and J lost 3 bases, with 17 bases between them. The CDR3, as DNA: TGTGCCAGCAGCGAAACGGACAGCGTAATCTACGAGCAGTACTTC. It codes for CASSETDSVIYEQYF.